The clone carrying this TCR beta chain was recorded a few times. Its target is not known. The data were obtained in a study of cytomegalovirus exposure and HLA in healthy donors. General study results and limits: Researchers catalogued around 150 TCR beta chains as cytomegalovirus-associated. Analyzed later, most CMV-associated TCR beta chains appeared HLA-restricted.

Deletions cut 1 base from V and 4 bases from J, with 8 bases between. Per the germline V gene, CDR1 is LGHNA and CDR2 is YNFKEQ. The CDR3 spans 14 residues. The PCR contained 60 Vbeta and 13 Jbeta primers. Method: immunoSEQ multiplex PCR; TCRdb's copy keeps in-frame clones and lacks some. The sample lists roughly 160,000 clones, approximately 83% occurring once. This clonotype was obtained from a boy younger than 10 in good health and CMV-seronegative. The sequenced sample was PBMCs. V is TRBV4-2 and J is TRBJ2-1, with D unresolved. The CDR3 nucleotides are TGTGCCAGCAGCCAAGGCAACAGTTACAATGAGCAGTTCTTC. Encoded protein: CASSQGNSYNEQFF.